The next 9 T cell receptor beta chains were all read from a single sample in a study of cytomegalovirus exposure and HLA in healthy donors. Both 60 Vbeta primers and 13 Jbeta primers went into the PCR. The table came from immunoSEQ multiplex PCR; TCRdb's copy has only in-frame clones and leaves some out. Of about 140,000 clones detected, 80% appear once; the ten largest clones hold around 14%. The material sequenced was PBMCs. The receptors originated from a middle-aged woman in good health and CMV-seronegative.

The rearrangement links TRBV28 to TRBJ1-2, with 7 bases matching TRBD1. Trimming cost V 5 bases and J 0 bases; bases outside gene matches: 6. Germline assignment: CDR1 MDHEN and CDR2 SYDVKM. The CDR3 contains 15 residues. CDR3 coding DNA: TGTGCCAGCAGTAACAGGGGAGCCCCTAACTATGGCTACACCTTC. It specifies CASSNRGAPNYGYTF.

CDR3 protein: CASSPTLAGDHEQYF. In DNA form, the CDR3 reads TGTGCCAGCAGCCCAACACTAGCGGGAGACCACGAGCAGTACTTC. The V and J genes are TRBV9 and TRBJ2-7; 11 nucleotides agree with TRBD2. From germline, CDR1 is SGDLS and CDR2 YYNGEE. The CDR3 totals 15 residues. Trimming at V came to 4 bases and at J to 5 bases, leaving 8 bases not matched to a gene.

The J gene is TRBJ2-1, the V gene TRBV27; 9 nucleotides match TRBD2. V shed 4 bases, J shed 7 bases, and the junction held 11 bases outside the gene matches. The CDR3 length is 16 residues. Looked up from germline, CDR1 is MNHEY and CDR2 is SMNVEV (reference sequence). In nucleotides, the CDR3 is TGTGCCAGCAGTTCGCTCTTTAGCGGGAGTGGTAATGAGCAGTTCTTC. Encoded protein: CASSSLFSGSGNEQFF.

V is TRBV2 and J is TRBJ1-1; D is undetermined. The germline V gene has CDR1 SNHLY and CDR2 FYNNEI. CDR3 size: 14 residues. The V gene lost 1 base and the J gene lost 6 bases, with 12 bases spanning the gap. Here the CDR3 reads CASSEETGGAEAFF. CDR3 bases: TGTGCCAGCAGTGAAGAGACGGGAGGCGCTGAAGCTTTCTTT.

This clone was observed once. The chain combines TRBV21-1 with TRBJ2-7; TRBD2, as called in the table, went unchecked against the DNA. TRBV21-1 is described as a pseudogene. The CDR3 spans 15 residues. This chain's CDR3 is CASSRWEGMIYEQYF. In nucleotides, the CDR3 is TGTGCCAGCAGCCGTTGGGAGGGAATGATCTACGAGCAGTACTTC.

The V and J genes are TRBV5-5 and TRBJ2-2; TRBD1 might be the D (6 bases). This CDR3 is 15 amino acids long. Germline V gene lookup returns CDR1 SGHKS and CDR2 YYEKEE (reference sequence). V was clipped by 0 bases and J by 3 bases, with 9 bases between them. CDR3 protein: CASSLDRVHTGELFF. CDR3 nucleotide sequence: TGTGCCAGCAGCTTGGACAGGGTACACACCGGGGAGCTGTTTTTT.

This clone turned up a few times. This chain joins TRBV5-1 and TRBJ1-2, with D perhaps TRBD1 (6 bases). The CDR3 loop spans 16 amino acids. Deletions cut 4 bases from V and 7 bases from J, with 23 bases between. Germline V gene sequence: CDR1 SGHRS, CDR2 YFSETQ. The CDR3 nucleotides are TGCGCCAGCAGCATCGAGACAACAGGGCAAAGGGGTGGCTACACCTTC. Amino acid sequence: CASSIETTGQRGGYTF.

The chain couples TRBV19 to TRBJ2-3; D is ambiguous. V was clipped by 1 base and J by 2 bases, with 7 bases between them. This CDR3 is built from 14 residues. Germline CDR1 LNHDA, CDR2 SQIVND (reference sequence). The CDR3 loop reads CASSIGPNTDTQYF. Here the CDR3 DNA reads TGTGCCAGTAGTATAGGGCCCAACACAGATACGCAGTATTTT.

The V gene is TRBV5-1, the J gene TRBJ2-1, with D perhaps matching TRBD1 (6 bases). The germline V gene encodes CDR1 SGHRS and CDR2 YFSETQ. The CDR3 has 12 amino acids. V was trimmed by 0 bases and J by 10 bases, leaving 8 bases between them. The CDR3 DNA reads TGCGCCAGCAGCTTGGTGGACAGCGAGCAGTTCTTC. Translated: CASSLVDSEQFF.